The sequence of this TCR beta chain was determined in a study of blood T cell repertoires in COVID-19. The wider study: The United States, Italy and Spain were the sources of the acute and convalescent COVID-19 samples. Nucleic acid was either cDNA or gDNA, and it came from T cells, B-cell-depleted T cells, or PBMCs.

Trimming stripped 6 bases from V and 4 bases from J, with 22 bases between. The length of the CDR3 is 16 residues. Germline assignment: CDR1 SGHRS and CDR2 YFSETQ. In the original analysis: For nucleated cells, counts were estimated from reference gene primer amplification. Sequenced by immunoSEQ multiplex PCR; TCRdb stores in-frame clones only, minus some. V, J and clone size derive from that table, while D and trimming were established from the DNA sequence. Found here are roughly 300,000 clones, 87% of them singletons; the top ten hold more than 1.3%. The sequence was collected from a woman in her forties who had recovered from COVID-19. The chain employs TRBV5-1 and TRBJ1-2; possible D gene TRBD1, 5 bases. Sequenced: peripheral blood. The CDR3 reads CASTRGDIGEVYGYTF. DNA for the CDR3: TGCGCCAGCACCCGCGGTGACATAGGGGAAGTCTATGGCTACACCTTC.